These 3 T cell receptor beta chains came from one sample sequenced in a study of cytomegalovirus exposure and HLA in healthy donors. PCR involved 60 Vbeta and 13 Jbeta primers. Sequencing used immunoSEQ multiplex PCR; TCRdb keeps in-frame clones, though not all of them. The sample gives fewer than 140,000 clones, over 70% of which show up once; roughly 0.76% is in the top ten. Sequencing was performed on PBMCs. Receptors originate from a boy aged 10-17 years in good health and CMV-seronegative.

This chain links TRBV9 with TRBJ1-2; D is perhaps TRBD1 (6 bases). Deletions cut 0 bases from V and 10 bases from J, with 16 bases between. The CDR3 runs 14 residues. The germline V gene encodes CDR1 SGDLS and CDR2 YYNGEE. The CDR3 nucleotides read TGTGCCAGCAGCGTAGGACAGGCCATCGGGGACTACACCTTC. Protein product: CASSVGQAIGDYTF. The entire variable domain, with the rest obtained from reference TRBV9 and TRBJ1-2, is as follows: DSGVTQTPKHLITATGQRVTLRCSPRSGDLSVYWYQQSLDQGLQFLIQYYNGEERAKGNILERFSAQQFPDLHSELNLSSLELGDSALYFCASSVGQAIGDYTFGSGTRLTVV.

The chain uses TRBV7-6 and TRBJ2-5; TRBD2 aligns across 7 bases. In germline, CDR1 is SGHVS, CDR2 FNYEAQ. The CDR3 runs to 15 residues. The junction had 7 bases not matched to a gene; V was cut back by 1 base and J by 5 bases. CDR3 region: CASSLGPGAGETQYF. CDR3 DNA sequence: TGTGCCAGCAGCTTAGGTCCGGGAGCGGGGGAGACCCAGTACTTC.

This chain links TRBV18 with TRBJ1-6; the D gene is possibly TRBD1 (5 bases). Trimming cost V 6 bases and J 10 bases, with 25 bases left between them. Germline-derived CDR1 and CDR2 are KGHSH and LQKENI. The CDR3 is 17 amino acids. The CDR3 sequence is CASSQSNRDFRTSPLHF. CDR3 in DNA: TGTGCCAGCTCGCAATCTAACCGGGACTTTAGAACGTCACCCCTCCACTTT.